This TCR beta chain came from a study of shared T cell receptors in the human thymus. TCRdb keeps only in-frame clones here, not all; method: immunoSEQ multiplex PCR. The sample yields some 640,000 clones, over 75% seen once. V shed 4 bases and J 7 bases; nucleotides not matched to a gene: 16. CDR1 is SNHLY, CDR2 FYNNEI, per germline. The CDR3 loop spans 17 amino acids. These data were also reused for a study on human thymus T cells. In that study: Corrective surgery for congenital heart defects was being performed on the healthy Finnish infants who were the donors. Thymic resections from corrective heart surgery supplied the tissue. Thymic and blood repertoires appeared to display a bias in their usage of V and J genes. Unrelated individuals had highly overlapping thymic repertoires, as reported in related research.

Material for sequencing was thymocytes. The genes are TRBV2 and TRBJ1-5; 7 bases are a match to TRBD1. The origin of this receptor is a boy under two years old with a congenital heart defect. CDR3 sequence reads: CASSALTDRAKGQPQHF. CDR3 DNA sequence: TGTGCCAGCAGTGCACTAACAGACAGGGCGAAGGGCCAGCCCCAGCATTTT. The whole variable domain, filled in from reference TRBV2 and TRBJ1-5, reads EPEVTQTPSHQVTQMGQEVILRCVPISNHLYFYWYRQILGQKVEFLVSFYNNEISEKSEIFDDQFSVERPDGSNFTLKIRSTKLEDSAMYFCASSALTDRAKGQPQHFGDGTRLSIL.